This entry is about one T cell receptor (beta chain). What it recognizes is unknown. CDR1 MDHEN and CDR2 SYDVKM come from the germline V gene. The CDR3 runs to 13 residues. V shed 7 bases, J shed 3 bases, and the junction held 3 bases outside the gene matches. This record belongs to a study of cytomegalovirus exposure and HLA in healthy donors. Broader study findings: A later analysis by the authors found several of the most significant clusters apparently linked to common viral pathogens.

A multiplex PCR was run with 60 Vbeta primers and 13 Jbeta primers. Per the original methods: Later, an analysis found 75 million to 100 million unique TCR beta chains, and about 10 million of these were shared. Repertoires were generated with immunoSEQ multiplex PCR, while TCRdb's copy carries only in-frame clones and drops some. V and J calls and clone size are given by that table; D and trimming were obtained from the DNA. The data contain some 150,000 clones, more than 75% of them singletons. The chain is built from TRBV28 and TRBJ2-4; 7 bases fit TRBD1. Sequencing was done on a sample of PBMCs. This TCR was sampled from a woman aged 25 to 39 in good health and CMV-seronegative. The CDR3 sequence: CASKGDSKNIQYF. The CDR3 DNA is TGTGCCAGCAAGGGGGACAGCAAAAACATTCAGTACTTC.